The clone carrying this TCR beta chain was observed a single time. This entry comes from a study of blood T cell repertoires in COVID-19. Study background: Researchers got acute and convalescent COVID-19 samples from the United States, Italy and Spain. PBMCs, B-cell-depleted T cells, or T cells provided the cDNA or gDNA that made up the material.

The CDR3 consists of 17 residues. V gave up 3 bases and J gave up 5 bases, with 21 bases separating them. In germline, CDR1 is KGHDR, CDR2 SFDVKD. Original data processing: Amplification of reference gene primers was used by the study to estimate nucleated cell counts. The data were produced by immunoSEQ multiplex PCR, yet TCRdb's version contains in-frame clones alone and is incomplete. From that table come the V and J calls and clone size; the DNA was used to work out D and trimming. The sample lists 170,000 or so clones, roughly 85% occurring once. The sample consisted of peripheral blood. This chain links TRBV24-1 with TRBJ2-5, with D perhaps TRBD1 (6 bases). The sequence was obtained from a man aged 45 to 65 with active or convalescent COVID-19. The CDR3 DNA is TGTGCCACCAGTGATCCCCACCCAACGCAGGGGATCGAGACCCAGTACTTC. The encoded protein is CATSDPHPTQGIETQYF.